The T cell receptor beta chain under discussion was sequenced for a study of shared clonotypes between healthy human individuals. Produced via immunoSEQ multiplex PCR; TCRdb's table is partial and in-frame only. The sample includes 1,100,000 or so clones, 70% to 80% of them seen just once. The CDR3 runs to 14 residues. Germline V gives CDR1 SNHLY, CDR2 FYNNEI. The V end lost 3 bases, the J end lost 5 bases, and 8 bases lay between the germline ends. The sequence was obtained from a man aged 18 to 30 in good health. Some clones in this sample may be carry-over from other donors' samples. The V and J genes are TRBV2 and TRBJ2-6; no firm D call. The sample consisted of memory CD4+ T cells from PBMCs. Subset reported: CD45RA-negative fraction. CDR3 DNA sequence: TGTGCCAGCAGTGACCCCCACTGGGCCAACGTCCTGACTTTC. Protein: CASSDPHWANVLTF.